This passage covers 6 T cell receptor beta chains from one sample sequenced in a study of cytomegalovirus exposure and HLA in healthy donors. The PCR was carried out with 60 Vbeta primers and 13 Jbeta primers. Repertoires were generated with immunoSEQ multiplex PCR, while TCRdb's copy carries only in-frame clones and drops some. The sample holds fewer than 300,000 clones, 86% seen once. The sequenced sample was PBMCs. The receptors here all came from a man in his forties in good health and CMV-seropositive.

The CDR3 nucleotides are TGTGCCAGCAGCTTCCCAGGGGGCCCCAACGAGCAGTACTTC. It encodes CASSFPGGPNEQYF. The rearrangement links TRBV5-4 to TRBJ2-7; TRBD1 matches 8 bases. Germline V gives CDR1 SGHNT, CDR2 YYREEE (reference sequence). The junction had 6 bases not matched to a gene; V was cut back by 2 bases and J by 5 bases. The CDR3 totals 14 residues.

The CDR3 reads CASSGPYNSGNTIYF. The CDR3 nucleotides are TGTGCCAGCAGTGGCCCGTACAACTCTGGAAACACCATATATTTT. The chain employs TRBV6-1 and TRBJ1-3; D is undetermined. Looked up from germline, CDR1 is MNHNS and CDR2 is SASEGT. The CDR3 is 15 residues long. V shed 4 bases and J shed 0 bases, with 10 bases lying between them.

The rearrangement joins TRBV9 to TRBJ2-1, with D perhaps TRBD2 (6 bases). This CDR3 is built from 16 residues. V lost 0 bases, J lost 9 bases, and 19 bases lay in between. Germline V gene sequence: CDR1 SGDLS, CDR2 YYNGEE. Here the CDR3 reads CASSVESAGHHPEQFF. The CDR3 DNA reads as TGTGCCAGCAGCGTAGAGTCAGCGGGCCACCACCCTGAGCAGTTCTTC.

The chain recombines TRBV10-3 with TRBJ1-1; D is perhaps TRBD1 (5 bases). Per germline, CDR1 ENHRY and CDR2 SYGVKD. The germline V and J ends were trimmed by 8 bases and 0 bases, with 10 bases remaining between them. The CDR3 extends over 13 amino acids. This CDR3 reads CAISGVMNTEAFF. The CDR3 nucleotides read TGTGCCATCTCGGGGGTAATGAACACTGAAGCTTTCTTT.

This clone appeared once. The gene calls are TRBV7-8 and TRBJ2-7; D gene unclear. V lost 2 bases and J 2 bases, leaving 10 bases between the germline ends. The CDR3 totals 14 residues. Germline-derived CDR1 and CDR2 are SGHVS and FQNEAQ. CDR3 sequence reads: CASSLRSLTYEQYF. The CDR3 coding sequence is TGTGCCAGCAGCTTACGGAGCCTTACCTACGAGCAGTACTTC.

CDR3 region: CASSLLGQGQNGYTF. For the CDR3, the DNA is TGTGCCAGCAGCTTACTCGGACAGGGACAAAATGGCTACACCTTC. The V gene is TRBV7-9, the J gene TRBJ1-2, with 8 bases fitting TRBD1. Trimming cost V 2 bases and J 6 bases; bases outside gene matches: 8. The germline V gene has CDR1 SEHNR and CDR2 FQNEAQ (reference sequence). CDR3 length: 15 residues.